The text below deals with one T cell receptor beta chain. The antigen is not known. The data are from a study of T cells expressing NK-cell markers. Overall study context: Investigators obtained TCR beta repertoires from sorted CD3+CD56+NKG2C+, CD3+CD56+NKG2C- and CD3+CD56-NKG2C+ T cells.

CDR1 and CDR2 from the germline V gene are GTSNPN and SVGIG (reference sequence). CDR3 length equals 14 residues. Reprocessing the 5' RACE reads, TCRdb reports a single entry for every CDR3 protein and omits DNA. This sample's table reports 300,000 or so distinct CDR3 sequences. General study points: Certain NKG2C+ T cell clones were expanded, and their HCMV specificity remained unclear. CD8+ T cells in roughly six donors included dominant NKG2C+ clonotypes at about 1.0-7.0%.

The specimen sequenced was blood T cells: a sorted CD56 or NKG2C T cell subset, CD4+ or CD8+ T cells, or bulk PBMC T cells (not recorded which). This receptor was taken from a woman between 18 and 75 years old in good health. The chain carries TRBV30 and TRBJ2-3; checking the TCRdb D call of TRBD1 is not possible without DNA. The CDR3 spells CAWNRGLGTDTQYF.